This T cell receptor beta chain was found in a study of T cells in Graves' hyperthyroidism and ophthalmopathy (dated by TCRdb to between 2018 and 2020). Background for the entire study: Peripheral blood was sampled at the time of initial diagnosis, prior to any treatment. A discovery cohort of about 96 patients, about 40 with Graves' ophthalmopathy and 57 with stable Graves' hyperthyroidism, was used to find distinguishing TCR V-J signatures. Prospective prediction of ophthalmopathy was tested in an independent validation cohort of 18 hyperthyroidism patients and around 16 patients who later progressed to ophthalmopathy. The approximately 98 discovery patients were randomly divided into training and test sets at a 7:3 ratio. Thyroid tissue and blood T-cell repertoires from roughly six Graves' hyperthyroidism patients were also compared in the study. Following sampling, methimazole starting at 30 mg daily was given to hyperthyroidism patients, and high-dose intravenous methylprednisolone was given to ophthalmopathy patients. According to the paper, TCR Vbeta CDR3 sequencing was carried out on 135 peripheral blood samples, which came from approximately 41 ophthalmopathy, about 75 hyperthyroidism and about 17 progressor patients.

TCR beta CDR3 regions were amplified from RNA transcripts. For the first round of RT-PCR on the TCR CDR3, the HTBI primer set was used together with the Qiagen OneStep RT-PCR kit. A second multiplex PCR round built the libraries, followed by size selection and purification. Sequencing of the libraries was done on an Illumina HiSeq2000 using paired-end 100 bp reads. The paper's data handling went like this. SOAPnuke was used to process the raw data, with reads discarded if the reads contained adapters or uncalled bases, had a mean Phred below 15, or lacked an exact constant-primer or identifier match. High-quality paired reads were merged using COPE v1.2.5, and each unique nucleotide sequence was defined as a clonotype. MiTCR v1.1 was used to align clonotypes to the IMGT TRBV, TRBD and TRBJ reference segments. The analysis included only V-J combinations with a frequency above 0.0001, which together covered more than 98% of the repertoires. A TCS score was defined as the ratio between F50 (clonal expansion) and ExV (chaos), using BLOSUM62-based TCRdist between CDR3 peptides within each V-J. Welch's t-statistics and random forest reduced roughly 530 V-J features to fewer than 15, which were used in a naive Bayes classifier (R e1071). TCRdb reprocessing: public reads trimmed at Q25 with fastp, clones called with MiXCR, in-frame beta chains kept. For every CDR3 protein sequence, its rows merge into one entry that carries the most common genes and DNA. These V and J calls originate from TCRdb's pipeline instead of the authors' own analysis. This sample gives around 300,000 distinct CDR3 sequences in total; about 20% of them show up just once. Around 64% of the sample belongs to the ten largest clones.

This clonotype was recorded many times. This receptor's antigen is unknown. No base quality values were provided; no much bigger clone lies one nucleotide off. Moderately to severely active disease, a Clinical Activity Score of at least 3, a NOSPECS grade of at least 4, and a duration under 3 months were present in ophthalmopathy patients. Any patient with an uncontrolled infection, another autoimmune disease, pregnancy or lactation was excluded. Clinical symptoms, serum thyroxine and TRAb, thyroid ultrasound, and orbital computed tomography formed the basis for the diagnoses. PBMCs were separated from approximately 10 ml of fresh peripheral blood using Ficoll-Paque density gradient centrifugation. Trizol reagent was used to extract total RNA, and RNA quality was then checked on an Agilent 2100 Bioanalyzer. Inclusive of the bounding cysteine and phenylalanine, the CDR3 is 13 residues long. The CDR3 DNA has 39 bases and is translated from base 1. Sequences LGHDT (CDR1) and YNNKEL (CDR2) are obtained from the germline V gene (reference sequence). Trimming removed 7 bases from V and 0 bases from J, leaving 7 bases between the germline ends.

General study outcomes and caveats: No statistical method was used to fix the sample size in advance, and group allocation was not hidden from the investigators. Most expanded thyroid clonotypes (frequency above 0.001) were also detected in blood, a finding suggesting that blood repertoires may reflect thyroid immune responses. In validation, progression to ophthalmopathy was predicted by the model with 70.59% sensitivity and 72% to 80% specificity, a median of roughly 6.4 months before onset. In cross-validation, a model built on a 13 V-J signature told ophthalmopathy apart from stable hyperthyroidism with 85% to 90% sensitivity and roughly 83% specificity, and in testing the same model reached 80%/75%.

This receptor was identified in a man between 25 and 39 years old with Graves' ophthalmopathy. The specimen sequenced was blood. The chain uses TRBV3-1 and TRBJ1-3; a confident D gene designation cannot be given. CDR3 region: CASMSLSGNTIYF. DNA sequence: TGTGCCAGCATGTCCCTCTCTGGAAACACCATATATTTT.